Each of the 6 T cell receptor beta chains below was sequenced from the same sample in a study of shared clonotypes between healthy human individuals. Profiling relied on immunoSEQ multiplex PCR, and the TCRdb table lists in-frame clones only, not all of them. Here the sample spans hundreds of thousands of clones, 60% to 80% being singletons. The specimen was memory CD4+ T cells sorted from blood. Subset meaning: CD45RA-negative fraction. The receptors derive from a woman aged 30 to 39 in good health.

The chain uses TRBV11-2 and TRBJ1-4; no clear D. The germline CDR1 and CDR2 sequences are SGHAT and FQNNGV. V lost 3 bases, J lost 8 bases, and 7 bases lay in between. The CDR3 is made up of 12 amino acids. DNA of the CDR3: TGTGCCAGCAGCTTTCTTAAGGAAAAACTGTTTTTT. It encodes CASSFLKEKLFF.

CDR3 region: CASMPNSGAYEQYF. The CDR3, as DNA: TGTGCCAGCATGCCCAATTCGGGTGCCTACGAGCAGTACTTC. The rearrangement uses TRBV25-1 and TRBJ2-7; no firm D call. This CDR3 has 14 amino acids. The ends were cut back, 7 bases at V and 2 bases at J, with 15 bases in the middle. Germline CDR1 MGHDK, CDR2 SYGVNS.

This clone was counted at least ten times. The chain couples TRBV14 to TRBJ1-1; D ambiguous. Germline loops: CDR1 SGHDN, CDR2 FVKESK. The CDR3 spans 13 residues. With 0 bases removed from V and 6 bases from J, the gap between germline ends came to 8 bases. CDR3 region: CASSQEYQAEAFF. In DNA, the CDR3 is TGTGCCAGCAGCCAAGAGTACCAGGCTGAAGCTTTCTTT.

V gene TRBV5-4 combines with J gene TRBJ2-7; 7 bases agree with TRBD1. J lost 2 bases, V lost 4 bases, and 9 bases had no gene match. This CDR3 has 15 amino acids. CDR1 and CDR2 (germline): SGHNT, YYREEE (reference sequence). The CDR3 loop reads CASSPDSGTAYEQYF. The CDR3 DNA reads as TGTGCCAGCAGCCCGGACTCCGGGACAGCCTACGAGCAGTACTTC.

The CDR3 reads CASSRQENEKLFF. The CDR3 DNA sequence: TGCGCCAGCAGCCGTCAGGAGAATGAAAAACTGTTTTTT. This chain connects TRBV5-1 to TRBJ1-4, with no clear D. CDR1 SGHRS and CDR2 YFSETQ come from the germline V gene. The V end was cut by 4 bases, the J end by 5 bases, with 9 bases between. The CDR3 length is 13 residues.

The CDR3 sequence is CASTLQPAIGYTF. Written as DNA, the CDR3 is TGTGCCAGCACCTTACAGCCCGCTATCGGCTACACCTTC. The V call is TRBV6-1, the J call TRBJ1-2; no reliable D call. V was pared by 7 bases and J by 8 bases, with 17 bases between. This CDR3 is 13 amino acids long. From germline, CDR1 is MNHNS and CDR2 SASEGT.